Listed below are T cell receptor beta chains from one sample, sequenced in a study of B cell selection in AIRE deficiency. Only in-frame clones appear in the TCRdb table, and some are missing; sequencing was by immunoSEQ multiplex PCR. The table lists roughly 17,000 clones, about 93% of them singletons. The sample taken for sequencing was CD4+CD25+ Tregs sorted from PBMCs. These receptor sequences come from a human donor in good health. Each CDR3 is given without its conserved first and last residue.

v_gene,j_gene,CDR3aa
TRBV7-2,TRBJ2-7,ASSLRGPSYEQY
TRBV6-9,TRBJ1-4,ASSSPRAHEKLF
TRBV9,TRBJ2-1,ASSVAAGLSDEQF
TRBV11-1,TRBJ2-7,ASSLSRGAYEQY
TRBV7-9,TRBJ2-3,ASSLALRGGTQY
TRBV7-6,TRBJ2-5,ASSRTSAGQETQY
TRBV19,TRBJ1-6,ASTRSGDSYNSPLH
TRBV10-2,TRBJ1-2,ASSDPPQGHYGYA
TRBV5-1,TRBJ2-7,ASSLRDEQY
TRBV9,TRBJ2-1,ASSVYPSSYNEQF
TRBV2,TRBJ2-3,ASREALHTQY
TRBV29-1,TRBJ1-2,SVRTANYGYT
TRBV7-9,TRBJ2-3,ASSLGLAGVAQY
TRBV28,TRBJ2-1,ASSLTLLAGGRGEQF
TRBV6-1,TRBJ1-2,ASSVRMELTVYGYT
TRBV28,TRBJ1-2,ASSLSRIPYT
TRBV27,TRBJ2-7,ASSSGLASRAYEQY
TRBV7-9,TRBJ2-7,ASSLTGSSYEQY
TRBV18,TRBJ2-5,ASSPSYQETQY
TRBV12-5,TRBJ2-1,ASGLSASSNEQF
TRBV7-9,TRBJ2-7,ASSAWGTGIKYEQY
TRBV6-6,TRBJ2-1,ASTPMSGRGYNEQF
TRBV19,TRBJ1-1,ASSPPRGYSDTEAF
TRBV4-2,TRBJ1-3,ASSQDVLYVSGNTIY
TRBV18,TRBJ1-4,ASSPRQGMANEKLF
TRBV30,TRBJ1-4,AWSVGGKLF
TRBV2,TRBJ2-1,ASNQGSYNEQF
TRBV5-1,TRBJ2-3,ASSAGPGGVTDTQY